One sample yielded the 24 T cell receptor beta chains listed below, sequenced in a study of human T cells and chemical hapten exposure. TCRdb used MiXCR to reprocess the 5' RACE reads, holding one entry per CDR3 protein. Of 81,000 or so distinct CDR3 sequences in the sample, 6.5% to 8.5% were seen once. Unfractionated whole blood yielded the extracted total RNA. These TCRs come from a male donor in good health.

This clonotype has more than one count but fewer than ten. The chain is built from TRBV12-3 or TRBV12-4 and TRBJ2-3, with D uncertain. V gave up 6 bases and J gave up 0 bases, with 7 bases separating them. The CDR3 consists of 13 residues. CDR3 nucleotides: TGTGCCAGCAGACCACAGAGCACAGATACGCAGTATTTT. It codes for CASRPQSTDTQYF.

This clonotype was detected only once. V is TRBV6-1 and J is TRBJ1-1; D remains ambiguous. V lost 2 bases and J lost 5, with 15 bases in between. The CDR3 sequence is 15 residues long. CDR1 and CDR2 (germline): MNHNS, SASEGT. In DNA, the CDR3 is TGTGCCAGCAGTGAATCGGGTAGATTCGGGACTGAAGCTTTCTTT. Its protein product is CASSESGRFGTEAFF.

This clonotype was seen at least ten times. The chain employs TRBV11-2 and TRBJ2-1; no firm D call. With 0 bases removed from V and 5 bases from J, the gap between germline ends came to 5 bases. Germline V gene data show CDR1 as SGHAT and CDR2 as FQNNGV. This CDR3 comprises 13 residues. CDR3 sequence: CASSLESDNEQFF. The CDR3 DNA sequence: TGTGCCAGCAGCTTAGAGTCCGACAATGAGCAGTTCTTC.

This clonotype was picked up many times. CDR3 in amino acids: CASTRDTLGTQYF. In DNA form, the CDR3 reads TGTGCCAGCACTCGGGACACCTTAGGGACCCAGTACTTC. The rearrangement links TRBV12-3 or TRBV12-4 to TRBJ2-5, with D perhaps TRBD1 (6 bases). V lost 7 bases and J lost 7, with 16 bases in between. CDR3 size: 13 residues.

The V gene is TRBV6-2 or TRBV6-3, the J gene TRBJ2-1; D may correspond to TRBD1 or TRBD2 (12 bases each). Deletions cut 2 bases from V and 4 bases from J, with 27 bases between. The CDR3 totals 20 residues. Germline V lookup: CDR1 MNHEY, CDR2 SVGEGT. This CDR3 is CASSYPGQGAGTSGYNEQFF. As DNA, the CDR3 is TGTGCCAGCAGTTACCCGGGACAGGGGGCTGGGACTAGCGGGTACAATGAGCAGTTCTTC.

The V and J genes are TRBV29-1 and TRBJ1-1; D gene ambiguous. CDR1 SQVTM and CDR2 ANQGSEA come from the germline V gene. CDR3 length: 10 amino acids. V lost 7 bases and J lost 6, with 9 bases in between. The CDR3: CSAQSAEAFF. The CDR3 nucleotides read TGCAGCGCTCAGAGCGCTGAAGCTTTCTTT.

CDR3 sequence reads: CASSLGGPNIQYF. The DNA for the CDR3 is TGTGCCAGCAGCTTAGGGGGACCCAACATTCAGTACTTC. The chain has TRBV7-9 and TRBJ2-4; either TRBD1 or TRBD2 may supply D (5 bases each). The germline CDR1 and CDR2 sequences are SEHNR and FQNEAQ (reference sequence). The CDR3 totals 13 residues. Trimming took 1 base from V and 7 from J, leaving 8 bases between them.

This clonotype was detected many times. The V gene is TRBV6-5, the J gene TRBJ2-6; TRBD1 matches at 12 bases. The CDR3 totals 17 residues. Germline CDR1 MNHEY, CDR2 SVGAGI. J was trimmed by 2 bases and V by 6 bases; bases with no gene match: 5. The CDR3 here is CASRTGQGAPGANVLTF. The CDR3 DNA reads as TGTGCCAGCAGAACGGGACAGGGGGCTCCTGGGGCCAACGTCCTGACTTTC.

This clonotype was seen a handful of times. The chain has TRBV19 and TRBJ2-3, with D possibly being TRBD1 or TRBD2 (6 bases each). The CDR3 length is 15 residues. V was trimmed by 8 bases and J by 2 bases, leaving 17 bases between them. Germline-derived CDR1 and CDR2 are LNHDA and SQIVND (reference sequence). CDR3 in DNA: TGTGCCAGTTCCCAAGGCAGGGGACTCACAGATACGCAGTATTTT. As protein: CASSQGRGLTDTQYF.

V is TRBV9 and J is TRBJ2-7; 10 nucleotides match TRBD1. J was trimmed by 2 bases and V by 0 bases; bases with no gene match: 5. The germline gives CDR1 SGDLS, CDR2 YYNGEE. The CDR3 contains 16 residues. The CDR3 is CASSVETGGRAYEQYF. The DNA for the CDR3 is TGTGCCAGCAGCGTAGAGACAGGGGGCAGGGCCTACGAGCAGTACTTC. Using reference TRBV9 and TRBJ2-7 for the parts outside the CDR3, the full variable domain is DSGVTQTPKHLITATGQRVTLRCSPRSGDLSVYWYQQSLDQGLQFLIQYYNGEERAKGNILERFSAQQFPDLHSELNLSSLELGDSALYFCASSVETGGRAYEQYFGPGTRLTVT.

This clonotype was found many times. The chain carries TRBV12-3 or TRBV12-4 and TRBJ2-3, with 7 positions matching TRBD2. The CDR3 is made up of 16 amino acids. J was trimmed by 0 bases and V by 0 bases; bases with no gene match: 3. The CDR3 DNA follows: TGTGCCAGCAGTTTAGCTATCGGGGGGAGCACAGATACGCAGTATTTT. Its protein is CASSLAIGGSTDTQYF.

This clonotype appeared a few times. This chain joins TRBV12-3 or TRBV12-4 and TRBJ2-7; 10 bases fit TRBD1. This CDR3 is 16 amino acids long. V was pared by 6 bases and J by 6 bases, with 14 bases of the junction left unmatched. CDR3 coding DNA: TGTGCCAGCAGCACCAGCGGACAGGGGGTTGCGTCCGAGCAGTACTTC. This codes for CASSTSGQGVASEQYF.

This rearrangement joins TRBV28 to TRBJ1-5; the D gene is possibly TRBD1 (5 bases). The ends were cut back, 5 bases at V and 0 bases at J, with 11 bases in the middle. The CDR3 length is 15 residues. Germline CDR1 and CDR2: MDHEN and SYDVKM. CDR3 nucleotides: TGTGCCAGCAGTCCCTCGGGACCTAGCAATCAGCCCCAGCATTTT. Amino acid sequence: CASSPSGPSNQPQHF.

The V call is TRBV2, the J call TRBJ2-3; D uncertain. Per the germline V gene, CDR1 is SNHLY and CDR2 is FYNNEI. CDR3 length equals 14 residues. V gave up 1 base and J gave up 0 bases, with 5 bases separating them. This CDR3 is CASSEVPSTDTQYF. The CDR3 bases are TGTGCCAGCAGTGAAGTGCCTAGCACAGATACGCAGTATTTT.

This clonotype was picked up many times. The chain links TRBV7-2 to TRBJ2-5, with 9 bases fitting TRBD1. V was pared by 4 bases and J by 3 bases, with 12 bases of the junction left unmatched. The germline CDR1 and CDR2 sequences are SGHTA and FQGNSA. This CDR3 is built from 17 residues. CDR3 loop: CASSYRQGGFGKETQYF. The CDR3 bases are TGTGCCAGCAGCTATCGACAGGGGGGGTTCGGAAAAGAGACCCAGTACTTC. The full variable domain, in which reference TRBV7-2 and TRBJ2-5 provide the parts outside the CDR3, is GAGVSQSPSNKVTEKGKDVELRCDPISGHTALYWYRQSLGQGLEFLIYFQGNSAPDKSGLPSDRFSAERTGGSVSTLTIQRTQQEDSAVYLCASSYRQGGFGKETQYFGPGTRLLVL.

This clonotype was counted only a few times. For the CDR3, the DNA is TGTGCCAGCAGTTACTCCCAGGGGGCTCCTAGCAATCAGCCCCAGCATTTT. Translating gives CASSYSQGAPSNQPQHF. J is TRBJ1-5 and V is TRBV6-2 or TRBV6-3, with 8 bases that match TRBD1. The CDR3 runs to 17 residues. Germline loops: CDR1 MNHEY, CDR2 SVGEGT. The V gene end was trimmed by 0 bases and the J gene end by 0 bases; junction bases not matched to a gene: 4.

The rearrangement joins TRBV25-1 to TRBJ1-5; 7 positions agree with TRBD1. The CDR3 totals 17 residues. Germline values: CDR1 MGHDK, CDR2 SYGVNS. V was pared by 3 bases and J by 7 bases, with 15 bases of the junction left unmatched. The CDR3 spells CASSDSPGQGEWQPQHF. For the CDR3, the DNA is TGTGCCAGCAGTGACTCCCCAGGGCAGGGGGAATGGCAGCCCCAGCATTTT.

This clonotype has ten or more counts. The chain links TRBV7-9 to TRBJ1-1; D gene unclear. Germline V lookup: CDR1 SEHNR, CDR2 FQNEAQ (reference sequence). The CDR3 runs 12 residues. Deletions cut 0 bases from V and 5 bases from J, with 4 bases between. In nucleotides, the CDR3 is TGTGCCAGCAGCTTAGCAGGGACTGAAGCTTTCTTT. Amino acids: CASSLAGTEAFF.

This clonotype was found a few times. This chain connects TRBV20-1 to TRBJ2-5, with D hard to call. Trimming shortened V by 0 bases and J by 3 bases, and 8 bases separated the two germline ends. Germline V gene sequence: CDR1 DFQATT, CDR2 SNEGSKA (reference sequence). The CDR3 spans 13 residues. The DNA of the CDR3 is TGCAGTGCTAGAGATCGCCGGAAAGAGACCCAGTACTTC. Its protein product is CSARDRRKETQYF.

This clonotype was recorded at least ten times. The chain carries TRBV7-2 and TRBJ1-4, with D hard to call. CDR1 SGHTA and CDR2 FQGNSA come from the germline V gene. V was shortened by 10 bases and J by 2 bases, with 14 bases between the two germline ends. The CDR3 loop spans 14 amino acids. CDR3 protein: CATSAIGTNEKLFF. DNA for the CDR3: TGTGCCACCTCGGCGATCGGCACTAATGAAAAACTGTTTTTT. The full variable domain, with the rest looked up from reference TRBV7-2 and TRBJ1-4, is GAGVSQSPSNKVTEKGKDVELRCDPISGHTALYWYRQSLGQGLEFLIYFQGNSAPDKSGLPSDRFSAERTGGSVSTLTIQRTQQEDSAVYLCATSAIGTNEKLFFGSGTQLSVL.

This clonotype was observed at least ten times. The rearrangement uses TRBV24-1 and TRBJ2-5; maybe TRBD2 (6 bases). Trimming cost V 2 bases and J 1 base, with 10 bases left between them. The length of the CDR3 is 15 residues. Per germline, CDR1 KGHDR and CDR2 SFDVKD. For the CDR3, the DNA is TGTGCCACCAGTGATTCGGGACTGATCCAAGAGACCCAGTACTTC. This translates into CATSDSGLIQETQYF.

This clonotype was counted many times. This rearrangement joins TRBV13 to TRBJ1-1, with 7 bases lining up with TRBD1. V lost 0 bases, J lost 5 bases, and 3 bases stayed unmatched. The CDR3 sequence is 14 residues long. Germline V gives CDR1 PRHDT, CDR2 FYEKMQ (reference sequence). The CDR3 here is CASSLGRGQTEAFF. CDR3 DNA: TGTGCCAGCAGCTTAGGAAGGGGGCAAACTGAAGCTTTCTTT.

In this sample, this clonotype turned up many times. Here the CDR3 reads CSAESGTGLSGANVLTF. The CDR3, as DNA: TGCAGTGCTGAGAGCGGGACAGGGTTAAGTGGGGCCAACGTCCTGACTTTC. The gene calls are TRBV20-1 and TRBJ2-6, with 9 positions matching TRBD1. J gave up 3 bases and V 5 bases, and 11 bases lay outside the gene matches. The CDR3 sequence is 17 residues long. Germline V gene data show CDR1 as DFQATT and CDR2 as SNEGSKA (reference sequence).

Only a few counts were recorded for this clonotype. The chain uses TRBV10-3 and TRBJ2-1; 12 nucleotides line up with TRBD2. Trimming removed 0 bases from V and 4 bases from J; junction bases left unmatched: 7. There are 18 residues in the CDR3. Germline CDR1 ENHRY, CDR2 SYGVKD. CDR3 residues: CAISESATSGGLYNEQFF. The DNA of the CDR3 is TGTGCCATCAGTGAGTCCGCGACTAGCGGGGGCCTTTACAATGAGCAGTTCTTC.